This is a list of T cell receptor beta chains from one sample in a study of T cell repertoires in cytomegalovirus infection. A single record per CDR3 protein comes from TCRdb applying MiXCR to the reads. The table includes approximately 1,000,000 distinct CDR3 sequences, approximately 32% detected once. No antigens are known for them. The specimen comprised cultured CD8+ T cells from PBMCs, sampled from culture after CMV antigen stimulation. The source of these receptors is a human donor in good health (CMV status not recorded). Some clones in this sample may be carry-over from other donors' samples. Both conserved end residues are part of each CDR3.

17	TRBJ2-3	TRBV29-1	CSVEDGGSGGFTDTQYF
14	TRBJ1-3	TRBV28	CASSLGLSRNTIYF
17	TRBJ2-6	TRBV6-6	CASSYEGGGHGANVLTF
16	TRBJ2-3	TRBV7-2	CASSLVGLAFTDTQYF
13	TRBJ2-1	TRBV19	CASQLVGHNEQFF
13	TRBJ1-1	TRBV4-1	CASSQKGDTEAFF
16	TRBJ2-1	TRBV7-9	CASTRERGGSHNEQFF
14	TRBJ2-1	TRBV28	CASTLDRVGNEQFF
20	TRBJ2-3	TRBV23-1	CASSQSQGTGGSPWTDTQYF
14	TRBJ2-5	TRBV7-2	CASSLLGGEETQYF
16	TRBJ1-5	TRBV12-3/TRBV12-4	CASSFAPLGSNQPQHF
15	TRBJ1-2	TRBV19	CASSIPGPFGLGYTF
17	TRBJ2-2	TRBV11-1	CASSQDGGTGLTGELFF
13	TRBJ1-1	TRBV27	CASSLSRRTEAFF
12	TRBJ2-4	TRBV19	CASSTPRNIQYF
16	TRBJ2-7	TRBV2	CASTFLSGGTSYEQYF
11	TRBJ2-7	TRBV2	CASNLSYEQYF
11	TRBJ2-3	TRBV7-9	CASSSSRDSNF
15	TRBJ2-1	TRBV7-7	CASSLWSEGWDEQFF
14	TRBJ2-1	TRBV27	CASSPRDLVNEQFF
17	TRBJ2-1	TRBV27	CASVFQAHSGGLNEQFF
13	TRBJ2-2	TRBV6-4	CARSVANTGELFF
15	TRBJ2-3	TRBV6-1	CASSVAGGLADTQYF
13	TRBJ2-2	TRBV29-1	CSVRTSNTGELFF
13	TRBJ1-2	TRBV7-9	CASSPGQGDGYTF
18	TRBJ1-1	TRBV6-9	CASSYTFEETGMNTEAFF
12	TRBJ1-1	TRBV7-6	CASSLNEAEAFF
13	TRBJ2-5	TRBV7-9	CASSLSLEETQYF
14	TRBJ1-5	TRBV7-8	CASSLEVGYQPQHF
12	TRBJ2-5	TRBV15	CATSGGLETQYF
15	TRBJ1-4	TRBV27	CASSRSGMVDEKLFF
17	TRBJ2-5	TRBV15	CATSRDLIGQGQETQYF
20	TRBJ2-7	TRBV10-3	CVISETLNTNLGRSSYEQYF
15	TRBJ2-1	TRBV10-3	CAIAPGLASYNEQFF
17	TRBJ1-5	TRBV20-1	CSARDGEEWNSNQPQHF
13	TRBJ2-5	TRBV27	CASSVERWETQYF